This T cell receptor beta chain originates from a study of PD-L1 blockade in urothelial cancer. About the study: Atezolizumab therapy began for patients at some point between 2014 and 2016, dosed at 1,200 mg intravenously every 3 weeks.

CDR1 is SNHLY and CDR2 is FYNNEI in the germline V gene. The CDR3 covers 15 residues. Trimming cost V 8 bases and J 5 bases; bases outside gene matches: 10. The assay was immunoSEQ multiplex PCR, and TCRdb's table has in-frame clones only and misses some. This table holds about 36,000 clones, approximately 80% found once. The time point: peripheral blood 6 weeks after treatment start. Locally advanced or metastatic urothelial carcinoma was diagnosed in the patients. This specimen consisted of PBMCs, obtained around atezolizumab (anti-PD-L1) treatment. This TCR was recovered from a man between 35 and 55 years old with urothelial cancer. This sequence joins TRBV2 and TRBJ2-3; 10 nucleotides line up with TRBD1. This chain's CDR3 is CASQGQGGKVDTQYF. CDR3 in DNA: TGTGCCAGCCAAGGACAGGGGGGGAAGGTAGATACGCAGTATTTT. The variable domain in full, completed from reference TRBV2 and TRBJ2-3, reads EPEVTQTPSHQVTQMGQEVILRCVPISNHLYFYWYRQILGQKVEFLVSFYNNEISEKSEIFDDQFSVERPDGSNFTLKIRSTKLEDSAMYFCASQGQGGKVDTQYFGPGTRLTVL.